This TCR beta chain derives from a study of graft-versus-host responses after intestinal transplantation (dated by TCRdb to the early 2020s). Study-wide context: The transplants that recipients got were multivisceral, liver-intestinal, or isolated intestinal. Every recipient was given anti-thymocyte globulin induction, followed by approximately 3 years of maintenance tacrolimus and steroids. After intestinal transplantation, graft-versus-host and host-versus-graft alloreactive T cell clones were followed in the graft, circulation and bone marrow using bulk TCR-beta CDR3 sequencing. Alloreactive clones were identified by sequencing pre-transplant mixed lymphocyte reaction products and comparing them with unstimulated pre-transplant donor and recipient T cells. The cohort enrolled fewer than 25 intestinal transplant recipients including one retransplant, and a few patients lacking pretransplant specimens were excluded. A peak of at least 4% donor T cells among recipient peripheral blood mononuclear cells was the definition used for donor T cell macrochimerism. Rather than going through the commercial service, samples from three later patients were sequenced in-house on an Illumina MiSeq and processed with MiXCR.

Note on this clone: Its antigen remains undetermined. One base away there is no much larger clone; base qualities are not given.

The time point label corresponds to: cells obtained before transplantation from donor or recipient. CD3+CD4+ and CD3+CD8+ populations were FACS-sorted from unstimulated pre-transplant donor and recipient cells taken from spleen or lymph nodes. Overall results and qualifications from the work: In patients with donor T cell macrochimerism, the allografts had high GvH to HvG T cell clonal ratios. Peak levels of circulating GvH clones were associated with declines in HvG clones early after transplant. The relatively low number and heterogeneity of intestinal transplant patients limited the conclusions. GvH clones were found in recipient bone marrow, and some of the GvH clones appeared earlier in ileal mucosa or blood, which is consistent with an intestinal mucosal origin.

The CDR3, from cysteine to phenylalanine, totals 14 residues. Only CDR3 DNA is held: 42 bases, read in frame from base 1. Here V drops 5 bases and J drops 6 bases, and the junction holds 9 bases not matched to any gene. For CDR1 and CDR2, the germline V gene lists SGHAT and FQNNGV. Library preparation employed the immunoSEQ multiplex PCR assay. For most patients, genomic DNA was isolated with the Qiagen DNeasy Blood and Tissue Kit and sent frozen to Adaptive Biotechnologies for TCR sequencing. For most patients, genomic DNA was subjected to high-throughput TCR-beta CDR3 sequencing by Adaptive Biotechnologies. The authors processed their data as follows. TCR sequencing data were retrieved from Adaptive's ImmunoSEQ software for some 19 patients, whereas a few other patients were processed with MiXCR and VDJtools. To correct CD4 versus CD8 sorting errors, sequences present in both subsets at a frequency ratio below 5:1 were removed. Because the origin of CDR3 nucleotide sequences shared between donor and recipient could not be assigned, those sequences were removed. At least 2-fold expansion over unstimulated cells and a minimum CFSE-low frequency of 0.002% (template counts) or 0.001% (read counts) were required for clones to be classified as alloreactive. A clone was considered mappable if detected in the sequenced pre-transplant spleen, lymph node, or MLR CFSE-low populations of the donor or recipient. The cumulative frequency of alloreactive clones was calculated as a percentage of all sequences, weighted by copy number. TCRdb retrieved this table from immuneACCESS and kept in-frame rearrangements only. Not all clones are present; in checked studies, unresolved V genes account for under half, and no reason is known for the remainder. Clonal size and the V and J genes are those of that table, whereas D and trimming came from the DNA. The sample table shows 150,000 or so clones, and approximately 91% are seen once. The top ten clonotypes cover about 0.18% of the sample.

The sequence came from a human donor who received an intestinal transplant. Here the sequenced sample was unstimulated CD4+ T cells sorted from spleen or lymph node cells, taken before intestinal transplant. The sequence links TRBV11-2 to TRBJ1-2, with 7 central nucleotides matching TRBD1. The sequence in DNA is TGTGCCAGCAGCCTCCTGACAGGGATCGATGGCTACACCTTC. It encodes CASSLLTGIDGYTF.